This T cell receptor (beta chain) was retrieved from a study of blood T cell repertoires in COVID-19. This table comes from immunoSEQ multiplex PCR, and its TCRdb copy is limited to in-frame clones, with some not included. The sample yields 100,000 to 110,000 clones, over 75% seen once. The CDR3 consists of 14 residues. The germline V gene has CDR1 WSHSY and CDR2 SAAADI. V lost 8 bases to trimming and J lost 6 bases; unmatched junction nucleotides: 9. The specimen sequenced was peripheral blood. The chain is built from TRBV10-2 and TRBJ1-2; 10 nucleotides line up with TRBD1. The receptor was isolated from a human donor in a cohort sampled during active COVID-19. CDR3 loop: CASSGGQGSHGYTF. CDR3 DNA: TGCGCCAGCTCCGGGGGACAGGGGTCCCATGGCTACACCTTC.